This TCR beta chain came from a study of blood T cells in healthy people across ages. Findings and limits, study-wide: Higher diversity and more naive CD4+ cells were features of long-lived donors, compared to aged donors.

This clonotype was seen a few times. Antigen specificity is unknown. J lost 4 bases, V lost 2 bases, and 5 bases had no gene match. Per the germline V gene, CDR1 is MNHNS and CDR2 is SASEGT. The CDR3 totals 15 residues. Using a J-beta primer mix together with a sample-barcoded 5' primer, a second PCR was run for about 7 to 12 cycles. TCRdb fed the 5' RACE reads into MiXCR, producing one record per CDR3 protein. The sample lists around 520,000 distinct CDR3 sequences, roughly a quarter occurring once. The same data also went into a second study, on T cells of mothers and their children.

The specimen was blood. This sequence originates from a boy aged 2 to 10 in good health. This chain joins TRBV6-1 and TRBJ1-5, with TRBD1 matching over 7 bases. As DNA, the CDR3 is TGTGCCAGCAGTGAATGGGAGGGGGCGAATCAGCCCCAGCATTTT. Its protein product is CASSEWEGANQPQHF.